This T cell receptor (beta chain) was obtained from a study of T-cell reconstitution after alpha-beta-depleted transplantation in children. Whole-study findings and limits: In some patients, recipient T cells and intrathymic progenitors surviving conditioning explained high day-60 diversity. T-cell numbers and diversity, one year after transplant, stemmed largely from T cells that were newly produced.

For this clonotype: Antigen: not known.

Germline V gene data show CDR1 as SGDLS and CDR2 as YYNGEE. The CDR3 is 18 residues long. V lost 1 base to trimming and J lost 4 bases; unmatched junction nucleotides: 10. Unique molecular identifiers were built into the TCRbeta library. Each CDR3 protein is one row after TCRdb ran MiXCR on the PCR reads. The table shows 450,000 to 700,000 distinct CDR3 sequences, with approximately 30% occurring only once. Material: PBMCs, obtained before TCRalphabeta/CD19-depleted stem cell transplant. This chain links TRBV9 with TRBJ2-2, with 10 bases that match TRBD2. The sequence came from a boy in the first two years of life with Wiskott-Aldrich syndrome, due to receive a stem cell transplant. As DNA, the CDR3 is TGTGCCAGCAGCGTAACCCTTCACAGCGGGAGGGCCACCGGGGAGCTGTTTTTT. Translating gives CASSVTLHSGRATGELFF.